Listed here are 23 T cell receptor beta chains from one sample, sequenced in a study of shared clonotypes between healthy human individuals (dated by TCRdb to the early 2020s). CD8 naive samples were CD45RO-negative cells positively selected for CCR7, giving a CD45RA+CCR7+ population that excluded TemRA cells. Libraries were constructed by the immunoSEQ multiplex PCR assay. TCRdb's version of the immuneACCESS table is confined to in-frame rearrangements and falls short of the full clone set. An unresolved V gene accounts for under half of the shortfall where checked; the remainder is of unknown origin. Within this sample are about 610,000 clones, with around 96% of them counted one time only. The ten top clones hold roughly 0.1% of the sample. The sequencing input was naive CD8+ T cells sorted from blood. This specimen's cell subset or site label, per the study, means: CD45RA+CCR7+. The receptors were gathered from a woman aged 30 to 39 in good health.

The chain carries TRBV11-2 and TRBJ2-1; TRBD1 or TRBD2 may be the D gene (5 bases each). V gave up 5 bases and J gave up 8 bases, with 19 bases separating them. The CDR3 is 15 amino acids. Per the germline V gene, CDR1 is SGHAT and CDR2 is FQNNGV. The DNA of the CDR3 is TGTGCCAGCAGCCTGGGTCTTGCTATGGGGGATGAGCAGTTCTTC. Translated: CASSLGLAMGDEQFF.

The chain couples TRBV6-5 to TRBJ2-7, with 7 bases identical to TRBD2. Germline lookup yields CDR1 MNHEY and CDR2 SVGAGI. The CDR3 is 13 residues long. The V gene end was trimmed by 4 bases and the J gene end by 5 bases; junction bases not matched to a gene: 5. CDR3 DNA: TGTGCCAGCAGTTGGGGGGGAAACGACGAGCAGTACTTC. Its protein product is CASSWGGNDEQYF.

Points on this clone: This sample also contains other DNA sequences that code for the same CDR3. The chain is built from TRBV25-1 and TRBJ1-2; D ambiguous. The CDR3 sequence is 13 residues long. The V gene lost 3 bases and the J gene lost 4 bases, with 9 bases spanning the gap. Germline lookup yields CDR1 MGHDK and CDR2 SYGVNS. The CDR3 region has the DNA TGTGCCAGCAGTGAGGGGAGGTCCTATGGCTACACCTTC. Translated: CASSEGRSYGYTF.

This clone has only one observation. This sample includes further DNA sequences coding for the same CDR3. The chain combines TRBV6-5 with TRBJ2-1; tentatively, D is TRBD2 (6 bases). CDR3 length equals 13 residues. Germline CDR1 MNHEY, CDR2 SVGAGI. V was shortened by 0 bases and J by 7 bases, with 7 bases between the two germline ends. The CDR3 DNA sequence: TGTGCCAGCAGTTACTCGGAGGGTAATGAGCAGTTCTTC. Translated, it gives CASSYSEGNEQFF.

The chain combines TRBV6-5 with TRBJ2-1; 9 nucleotides align to TRBD1. The CDR3 totals 13 residues. Germline V lookup: CDR1 MNHEY, CDR2 SVGAGI. V trimming: 4 bases; J trimming: 5 bases; junction bases outside the gene matches: 0. DNA of the CDR3: TGTGCCAGCAGTTGGACAGGGGACAATGAGCAGTTCTTC. Protein product: CASSWTGDNEQFF.

The chain joins TRBV27 to TRBJ1-2, with a possible D match to TRBD1 (6 bases). Germline loops: CDR1 MNHEY, CDR2 SMNVEV (reference sequence). The V end lost 8 bases, the J end lost 8 bases, and 12 bases lay between the germline ends. CDR3 length: 11 residues. The CDR3 protein is CASWGGRGYTF. CDR3 nucleotides: TGTGCCAGCTGGGGGGGCCGGGGCTACACCTTC.

The chain has TRBV13 and TRBJ2-7; 10 positions match TRBD1. J gave up 0 bases and V 5 bases, and 16 bases lay outside the gene matches. The CDR3 runs to 19 residues. In germline, CDR1 is PRHDT, CDR2 FYEKMQ (reference sequence). The CDR3 coding sequence is TGTGCCAGCAGCGCTATGACAGGGGGCGCCGAAAAATCCTCCTACGAGCAGTACTTC. Translating gives CASSAMTGGAEKSSYEQYF.

The rearrangement links TRBV27 to TRBJ1-2; a weak D match, TRBD1 (6 bases). The CDR3 has 14 amino acids. CDR1 and CDR2 (germline): MNHEY, SMNVEV (reference sequence). Between the trimmed V and J ends, which lost 6 bases and 5 bases, there was a span of 16 bases. This chain's CDR3 is CASSLGGPTYGYTF. The CDR3 DNA reads as TGTGCCAGCAGCCTGGGGGGGCCTACTTATGGCTACACCTTC.

The chain has TRBV13 and TRBJ2-7, with TRBD1 matching over 10 bases. There are 15 residues in the CDR3. V shed 5 bases, J shed 2 bases, and the junction held 6 bases outside the gene matches. CDR1 and CDR2 from the germline V gene are PRHDT and FYEKMQ (reference sequence). In DNA, the CDR3 is TGTGCCAGCAGCCCCGGGACAGGGGTGCCCTACGAGCAGTACTTC. It is translated as CASSPGTGVPYEQYF. Complete variable domain (other parts from reference TRBV13 and TRBJ2-7): AAGVIQSPRHLIKEKRETATLKCYPIPRHDTVYWYQQGPGQDPQFLISFYEKMQSDKGSIPDRFSAQQFSDYHSELNMSSLELGDSALYFCASSPGTGVPYEQYFGPGTRLTVT.

J is TRBJ2-7 and V is TRBV27; D is perhaps TRBD2 (5 bases). The V and J ends lost 3 bases and 0 bases respectively, with 9 bases between them. This CDR3 contains 14 residues. Germline CDR1 reads MNHEY; CDR2 reads SMNVEV (reference sequence). The chain's CDR3 is CASSFHGNSYEQYF. The CDR3 coding sequence is TGTGCCAGCAGTTTTCACGGGAACTCCTACGAGCAGTACTTC.

This clone was recorded a few times. The chain is built from TRBV11-2 and TRBJ2-7, with 8 bases lining up with TRBD1. The CDR3 is 13 residues long. Germline assignment: CDR1 SGHAT and CDR2 FQNNGV. V lost 7 bases, J lost 6 bases, and 8 bases stayed unmatched. The CDR3 is CASTATGAREQYF. Written as DNA, the CDR3 is TGTGCCAGCACCGCGACAGGGGCCCGCGAGCAGTACTTC.

V is TRBV29-1 and J is TRBJ1-1; D remains ambiguous. The CDR3 has 16 residues. Germline-derived CDR1 and CDR2 are SQVTM and ANQGSEA. The V end was cut by 0 bases, the J end by 0 bases, with 14 bases between. The CDR3 reads CSVEDAVWQMNTEAFF. CDR3 nucleotide sequence: TGCAGCGTTGAAGATGCTGTGTGGCAGATGAACACTGAAGCTTTCTTT.

The genes are TRBV27 and TRBJ2-2; D unresolved. There are 14 residues in the CDR3. Germline values: CDR1 MNHEY, CDR2 SMNVEV (reference sequence). The V end was cut by 1 base, the J end by 0 bases, with 3 bases between. The DNA of the CDR3 is TGTGCCAGCAGTTTATACGCGAACACCGGGGAGCTGTTTTTT. This sequence encodes CASSLYANTGELFF.

The V call is TRBV11-3, the J call TRBJ2-7, with D tentatively TRBD1 (6 bases). V lost 6 bases and J 3 bases, leaving 12 bases between the germline ends. Germline assignment: CDR1 SGHNT and CDR2 YENEEA. This CDR3 contains 13 residues. This CDR3 reads CASSILQGYEQYF. Here the CDR3 DNA reads TGTGCCAGCAGTATACTACAGGGCTACGAGCAGTACTTC. The full variable domain, in which reference TRBV11-3 and TRBJ2-7 provide the parts outside the CDR3, is EAGVVQSPRYKIIEKKQPVAFWCNPISGHNTLYWYLQNLGQGPELLIRYENEEAVDDSQLPKDRFSAERLKGVDSTLKIQPAELGDSAVYLCASSILQGYEQYFGPGTRLTVT.

This chain joins TRBV13 and TRBJ2-1; D tentatively reads TRBD1 or TRBD2 (5 bases each). With 6 bases removed from V and 11 bases from J, the gap between germline ends came to 14 bases. The CDR3 runs 12 residues. From germline, CDR1 is PRHDT and CDR2 FYEKMQ (reference sequence). CDR3 nucleotide sequence: TGTGCCAGCAGACCAGGGACCAGCCAGCAGTTCTTC. It codes for CASRPGTSQQFF.

This chain joins TRBV7-8 and TRBJ2-1, with 7 bases matching TRBD2. The CDR3 extends over 16 amino acids. Trimming at V came to 2 bases and at J to 6 bases, leaving 10 bases not matched to a gene. Per germline, CDR1 SGHVS and CDR2 FQNEAQ. CDR3 nucleotide sequence: TGTGCCAGCAGCTTACAAGCGGGACTCGGACCCAATGAGCAGTTCTTC. As protein: CASSLQAGLGPNEQFF. Full variable domain (missing parts from reference TRBV7-8 and TRBJ2-1): GAGVSQSPRYKVAKRGQDVALRCDPISGHVSLFWYQQALGQGPEFLTYFQNEAQLDKSGLPSDRFFAERPEGSVSTLKIQRTQQEDSAVYLCASSLQAGLGPNEQFFGPGTRLTVL.

Notes on this clone: One end of the junction fails to match germline, which may point to a read error. V usage is TRBV7-9 and J usage is TRBJ2-7; tentative D call: TRBD2 (5 bases). The CDR3 has 15 amino acids. Germline values: CDR1 SEHNR, CDR2 FQNEAQ (reference sequence). CDR3 amino acids: CASSLGSGISNEQYF. For the CDR3, the DNA is TGTGCCAGCAGCTTAGGTTCCGGGATCTCCAACGAGCAGTACTTC.

This sequence joins TRBV7-6 and TRBJ2-1; tentatively, D is TRBD2 (7 bases). Deletions cut 4 bases from V and 9 bases from J, with 19 bases between. The CDR3 is 15 amino acids. CDR1 is SGHVS and CDR2 is FNYEAQ in the germline V gene. This CDR3 is CASSWGRGGSTEQFF. The CDR3 DNA sequence: TGTGCCAGCAGCTGGGGGCGGGGAGGGAGCACTGAGCAGTTCTTC.

The rearrangement uses TRBV2 and TRBJ2-1; TRBD2 agrees at 7 bases. The CDR3 covers 14 residues. V shed 8 bases, J shed 3 bases, and the junction held 7 bases outside the gene matches. The V gene's germline CDR1 is SNHLY and CDR2 FYNNEI. CDR3 sequence: CASRRDYYYNEQFF. In DNA form, the CDR3 reads TGTGCCAGCCGAAGGGACTACTACTACAATGAGCAGTTCTTC. Full variable domain (outside the CDR3, taken from reference TRBV2 and TRBJ2-1): EPEVTQTPSHQVTQMGQEVILRCVPISNHLYFYWYRQILGQKVEFLVSFYNNEISEKSEIFDDQFSVERPDGSNFTLKIRSTKLEDSAMYFCASRRDYYYNEQFFGPGTRLTVL.

CDR3 in amino acids: CASSLSAGVTDTQYF. The CDR3 DNA reads TGTGCCAGCAGTCTTTCAGCGGGGGTCACAGATACGCAGTATTTT. The chain recombines TRBV6-4 with TRBJ2-3, with 8 positions matching TRBD2. V lost 5 bases and J lost 2; bases outside the gene matches: 6. CDR1 is MRHNA and CDR2 is SNTAGT in the germline V gene. This CDR3 contains 15 residues.

A single count supports this clone. The chain combines TRBV9 with TRBJ2-1; D might be TRBD1 or TRBD2, each matching 6 bases. This CDR3 comprises 16 residues. Per the germline V gene, CDR1 is SGDLS and CDR2 is YYNGEE. V was trimmed by 4 bases and J by 4 bases, leaving 18 bases between them. Here the CDR3 DNA reads TGTGCCAGCAGCCCCCGGGGGCTATCGAGATACAATGAGCAGTTCTTC. Translated: CASSPRGLSRYNEQFF.

The V gene is TRBV7-9, the J gene TRBJ2-3; 10 positions agree with TRBD2. CDR3 length: 16 amino acids. V shed 6 bases and J 4 bases; nucleotides not matched to a gene: 10. Germline V CDR1 and CDR2: SEHNR, FQNEAQ (reference sequence). CDR3 nucleotide sequence: TGTGCCAGCAGAAGAGCGGGAGGGTTTGAGGCAGATACGCAGTATTTT. As protein: CASRRAGGFEADTQYF. Supplemented by reference TRBV7-9 and TRBJ2-3, the full variable domain reads DTGVSQNPRHKITKRGQNVTFRCDPISEHNRLYWYRQTLGQGPEFLTYFQNEAQLEKSRLLSDRFSAERPKGSFSTLEIQRTEQGDSAMYLCASRRAGGFEADTQYFGPGTRLTVL.

The gene calls are TRBV4-1 and TRBJ2-7; the D is unclear. The length of the CDR3 is 14 residues. V was pared by 1 base and J by 1 base, with 8 bases between. From germline, CDR1 is MGHRA and CDR2 YSYEKL. CDR3 loop: CASSQAHDSYEQYF. The CDR3 bases are TGCGCCAGCAGCCAAGCCCATGATTCCTACGAGCAGTACTTC.